This T cell receptor (beta chain) emerged from a study of blood T cell repertoires in COVID-19. The wider study: Donors in the United States, Italy and Spain gave samples during acute or convalescent COVID-19. Sample material is recorded as cDNA or gDNA derived from T cells, B-cell-depleted T cells, or PBMCs.

Source study methods: Nucleated cell counts were estimated from reference gene primer amplification. Assay: immunoSEQ multiplex PCR; the TCRdb copy retains only in-frame clones and omits some. The V and J calls and clone size were taken over from that table, and D and trimming were inferred from the DNA. The table lists approximately 200,000 clones, about 81% of them singletons. Recruited during active infection, patients (from Seattle) were subsequently followed longitudinally. The sequenced sample was peripheral blood. This TCR was recovered from a woman of 80 years or more with COVID-19, enrolled during active disease.

Written as DNA, the CDR3 is TGTGCCAGCAGTCGATTAGGGACAGGAACCTACGAGCAGTACTTC. Protein sequence: CASSRLGTGTYEQYF. This chain links TRBV27 with TRBJ2-7, with TRBD1 matching over 8 bases. V lost 5 bases to trimming and J lost 2 bases; unmatched junction nucleotides: 8. Germline values: CDR1 MNHEY, CDR2 SMNVEV (reference sequence). CDR3 length: 15 residues.